This TCR beta chain was identified in a study of blood T cell repertoires in COVID-19. About the research overall: Some COVID-19 samples were acute and others convalescent; all came from the United States, Italy and Spain. T cells, B-cell-depleted T cells, or PBMCs provided the cDNA or gDNA that served as material.

In the authors' workflow: Reference gene primers were amplified, and this amplification served to estimate nucleated cell counts. Sequencing was performed with immunoSEQ multiplex PCR; in TCRdb, only in-frame clones are kept and a portion is missing. D and trimming come from the DNA, and the V and J calls and clone size come from that table. The profile shows around 90,000 clones, about nine tenths of them singletons. With 4 bases clipped from V and 8 bases from J, the junction kept 6 bases outside the gene matches. The germline V gene has CDR1 SGHRS and CDR2 YFSETQ. The CDR3 consists of 13 residues.

Sample: peripheral blood. The V gene is TRBV5-1, the J gene TRBJ1-2; 9 positions agree with TRBD1. The sequence was collected from a male donor with acute or convalescent COVID-19. The CDR3 DNA reads TGCGCCAGCAGCAGGGGACAGGGTTACGGCTACACCTTC. The encoded protein is CASSRGQGYGYTF.